The source of this T cell receptor (beta chain) is a study of T cell repertoires in cytomegalovirus infection. Study at large: Through public TCR beta signatures, both CMV infection and matching HLA type were indicated. Study observations and caveats: CMV carriers with the relevant HLA were identified by cumulative public TCR beta family frequency. Within the response measured ex vivo, HLA-C-restricted CMV-specific TCR beta clonotypes were dominant.

TCRdb recomputed calls from the reads with MiXCR, one row per CDR3 protein. The sample shows about 920,000 distinct CDR3 sequences, 30% to 40% of them seen only once. This clonotype was seen a handful of times. Its antigen is not known. The CDR3 extends over 14 amino acids. Trimming cost V 1 base and J 0 bases, with 7 bases left between them. CDR1 is MNHNS and CDR2 is SASEGT in the germline V gene. This receptor was taken from a human donor in good health (CMV status not recorded). Some clones in this sample may be carry-over from other donors' samples. This sequence joins TRBV6-1 and TRBJ2-7; possibly TRBD1 for D (5 bases). The sample here was cultured CD8+ T cells from PBMCs, taken from culture after CMV antigen stimulation. CDR3 amino acids: CASSEVTGSYEQYF. DNA of the CDR3: TGTGCCAGCAGTGAAGTTACAGGCTCCTACGAGCAGTACTTC.